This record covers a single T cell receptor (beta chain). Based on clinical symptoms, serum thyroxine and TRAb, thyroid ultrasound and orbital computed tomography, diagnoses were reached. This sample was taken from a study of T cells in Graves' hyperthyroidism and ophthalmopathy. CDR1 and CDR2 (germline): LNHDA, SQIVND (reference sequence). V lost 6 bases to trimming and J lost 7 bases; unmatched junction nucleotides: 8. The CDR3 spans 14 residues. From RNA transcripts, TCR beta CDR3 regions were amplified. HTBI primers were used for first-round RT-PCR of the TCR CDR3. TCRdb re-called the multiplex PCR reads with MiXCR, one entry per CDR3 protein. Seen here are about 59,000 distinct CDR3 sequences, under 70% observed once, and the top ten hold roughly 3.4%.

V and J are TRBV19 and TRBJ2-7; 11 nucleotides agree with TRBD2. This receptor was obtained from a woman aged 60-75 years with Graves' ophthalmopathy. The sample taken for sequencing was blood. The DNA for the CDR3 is TGTGCCAGTAGACTAGCGGGAGTAGCCGGGGAGCAGTACTTC. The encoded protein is CASRLAGVAGEQYF.